The 8 T cell receptor beta chains below come from one sample, sequenced in a study of blood T cell repertoires in COVID-19. Repertoires were generated with immunoSEQ multiplex PCR, while TCRdb's copy carries only in-frame clones and drops some. This table holds 60,000 to 75,000 clones, 88% found once. Sequenced sample: peripheral blood. Receptors originate from a human donor in a cohort sampled during active COVID-19.

The chain couples TRBV7-9 to TRBJ2-1; weak D call: TRBD2 (5 bases). Trimming left V 4 bases short and J 5 bases short, with 6 bases between. Germline V lookup: CDR1 SEHNR, CDR2 FQNEAQ (reference sequence). The CDR3 consists of 12 residues. The CDR3 region is CASSYGDNEQFF. CDR3 bases: TGTGCCAGCAGCTACGGGGACAATGAGCAGTTCTTC.

The chain links TRBV30 to TRBJ2-5, with 8 nucleotides matching TRBD1. The V gene's germline CDR1 is GTSNPN and CDR2 SVGIG (reference sequence). V lost 3 bases and J lost 4; bases outside the gene matches: 10. CDR3 size: 15 residues. DNA for the CDR3: TGTGCCTGGAGGAGTGGACAGGGCCAGGGAGAGACCCAGTACTTC. This codes for CAWRSGQGQGETQYF.

The chain carries TRBV25-1 and TRBJ2-2; D is possibly TRBD1 (6 bases). The CDR3 runs to 15 residues. The V gene's germline CDR1 is MGHDK and CDR2 SYGVNS. V was clipped by 6 bases and J by 5 bases, with 16 bases between them. The chain's CDR3 is CASSVLQGYTGELFF. The CDR3 coding sequence is TGTGCCAGCAGCGTACTACAGGGTTATACCGGGGAGCTGTTTTTT.

The chain recombines TRBV27 with TRBJ2-1; weak D call: TRBD1 (5 bases). V gave up 5 bases and J gave up 2 bases, with 13 bases separating them. From germline, CDR1 is MNHEY and CDR2 SMNVEV (reference sequence). CDR3 length equals 15 residues. The DNA of the CDR3 is TGTGCCAGCAGTGAACAGGAAGAACCCTACAATGAGCAGTTCTTC. It specifies CASSEQEEPYNEQFF.

The chain has TRBV15 and TRBJ1-5, with D hard to call. This CDR3 is built from 15 residues. V was trimmed by 1 base and J by 1 base, leaving 8 bases between them. Germline CDR1 LNHNV, CDR2 YYDKDF (reference sequence). This CDR3 reads CATSRGLGSNQPQHF. In DNA form, the CDR3 reads TGTGCCACCAGCAGAGGGCTGGGCAGCAATCAGCCCCAGCATTTT.

This clone turned up a few times. The V gene is TRBV5-4, the J gene TRBJ2-2, with D hard to call. The CDR3 sequence is 13 residues long. CDR1 is SGHNT, CDR2 YYREEE, per germline (reference sequence). Trimming took 0 bases from V and 6 from J, leaving 6 bases between them. In DNA form, the CDR3 reads TGTGCCAGCAGCTTGGAAGCTGCCGGGGAGCTGTTTTTT. Translated, it gives CASSLEAAGELFF.

There are a few counts of this clone. The chain recombines TRBV28 with TRBJ1-5; D is uncertain. With 4 bases removed from V and 6 bases from J, the gap between germline ends came to 13 bases. The CDR3 totals 14 residues. Germline V gives CDR1 MDHEN, CDR2 SYDVKM. In DNA form, the CDR3 reads TGTGCCAGCAGTTCACCCAGCCCGGGTCAGCCCCAGCATTTT. Its translation: CASSSPSPGQPQHF.

The CDR3: CAWSFGRGREKLFF. In DNA, the CDR3 is TGTGCCTGGAGCTTCGGGAGGGGGCGAGAAAAACTGTTTTTT. The V and J genes are TRBV30 and TRBJ1-4; 7 nucleotides agree with TRBD1. The CDR3 loop spans 14 amino acids. The J segment lost 8 bases and the V segment lost 3 bases, leaving 9 bases of the junction unmatched. CDR1 and CDR2 (germline): GTSNPN, SVGIG (reference sequence).